This note documents a single T cell receptor beta chain sequence. This specimen belongs to a study of T cell changes during pregnancy in multiple sclerosis. The junction had 8 bases not matched to a gene; V was cut back by 0 bases and J by 7 bases. The CDR3 spans 16 residues. The germline V gene has CDR1 SGDLS and CDR2 YYNGEE. Here immunoSEQ multiplex PCR was the method, and the copy in TCRdb shows in-frame clones only, minus some. The sample records 40,000 to 45,000 clones, roughly nine tenths being singletons. Sequenced here: CD4+ T cells from peripheral blood mononuclear cells, sampled in the first trimester of pregnancy. The V gene is TRBV9, the J gene TRBJ2-5, with 11 bases fitting TRBD1. The TCR originated in a female donor with multiple sclerosis, enrolled in a pregnancy study. The CDR3 DNA reads as TGTGCCAGCAGCGTAGAAGGACAGGGGGCGAGCCGGACCCAGTACTTC. Translated, it gives CASSVEGQGASRTQYF.